This TCR beta chain is from a study of blood T cell repertoires in COVID-19. Across the whole study: Italy, Spain and the United States were the sources of the convalescent and acute COVID-19 samples. The cDNA or gDNA used as material had been derived from T cells, B-cell-depleted T cells, or PBMCs.

Original processing methods: Estimated nucleated cell counts came from reference gene primer amplification. The assay was immunoSEQ multiplex PCR, and TCRdb's table has in-frame clones only and misses some. The DNA was the basis for D and trimming; V, J and clone size are from that table. This table has fewer than 80,000 clones, around nine tenths appearing once. This CDR3 is 15 amino acids long. V was pared by 0 bases and J by 2 bases, with 11 bases between. The germline CDR1 and CDR2 sequences are SGHRS and YFSETQ. V gene TRBV5-1 combines with J gene TRBJ1-1, with a tentative D call TRBD1 (5 bases). Input material: peripheral blood. The receptor's source is a woman in her 50s with active or convalescent COVID-19. The DNA for the CDR3 is TGCGCCAGCAGCTTGGAAACCCAGGGTAACACTGAAGCTTTCTTT. Encoded protein: CASSLETQGNTEAFF.